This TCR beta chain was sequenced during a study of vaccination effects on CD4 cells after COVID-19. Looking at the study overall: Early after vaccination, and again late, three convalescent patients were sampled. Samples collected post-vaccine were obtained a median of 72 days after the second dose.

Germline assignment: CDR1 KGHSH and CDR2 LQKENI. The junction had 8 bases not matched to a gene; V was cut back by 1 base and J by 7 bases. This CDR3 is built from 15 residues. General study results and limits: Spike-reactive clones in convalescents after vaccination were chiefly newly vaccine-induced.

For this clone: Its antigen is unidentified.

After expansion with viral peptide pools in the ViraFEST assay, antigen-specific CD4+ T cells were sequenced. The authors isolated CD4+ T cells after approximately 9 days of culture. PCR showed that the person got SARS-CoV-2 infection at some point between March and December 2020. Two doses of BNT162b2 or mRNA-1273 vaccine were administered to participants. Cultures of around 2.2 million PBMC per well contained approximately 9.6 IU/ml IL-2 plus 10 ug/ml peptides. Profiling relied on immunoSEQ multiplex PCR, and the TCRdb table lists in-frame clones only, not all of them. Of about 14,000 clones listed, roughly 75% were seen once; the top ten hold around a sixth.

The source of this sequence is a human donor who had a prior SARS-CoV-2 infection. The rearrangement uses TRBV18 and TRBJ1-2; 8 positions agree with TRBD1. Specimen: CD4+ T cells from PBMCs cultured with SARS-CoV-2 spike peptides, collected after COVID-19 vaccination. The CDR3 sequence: CASSPLAGQDFGYTF. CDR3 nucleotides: TGTGCCAGCTCACCACTTGCGGGACAGGATTTTGGCTACACCTTC. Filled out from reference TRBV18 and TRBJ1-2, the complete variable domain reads NAGVMQNPRHLVRRRGQEARLRCSPMKGHSHVYWYRQLPEEGLKFMVYLQKENIIDESGMPKERFSAEFPKEGPSILRIQQVVRGDSAAYFCASSPLAGQDFGYTFGSGTRLTVV.